The 11 T cell receptor beta chains reported below all come from one sample, sequenced in a study. MiXCR was run by TCRdb on the RT-PCR reads, yielding one entry per CDR3 protein. Among almost 700,000 distinct CDR3 sequences listed, 14% were seen once. The specimen sequenced was memory CD4+ T cells from blood. The receptor source for this set is a female donor in good health, serving as a healthy control.

The V and J genes are TRBV28 and TRBJ2-5, with D perhaps TRBD1 (7 bases). Trimming removed 6 bases from V and 4 bases from J, with 15 bases in between. Germline CDR1 and CDR2: MDHEN and SYDVKM. CDR3 length: 14 amino acids. The CDR3 bases are TGTGCCAGCAGGGCAGGGGGGTCGATAGAGACCCAGTACTTC. As protein: CASRAGGSIETQYF. Full variable domain (outside the CDR3, taken from reference TRBV28 and TRBJ2-5): DVKVTQSSRYLVKRTGEKVFLECVQDMDHENMFWYRQDPGLGLRLIYFSYDVKMKEKGDIPEGYSVSREKKERFSLILESASTNQTSMYLCASRAGGSIETQYFGPGTRLLVL.

In this sample, this clonotype turned up a few times. This sequence joins TRBV2 and TRBJ2-7; D not certain. Deletions cut 7 bases from V and 2 bases from J, with 6 bases between. This CDR3 region has 11 residues. Germline values: CDR1 SNHLY, CDR2 FYNNEI. The CDR3 protein is CASIRTYEQYF. In nucleotides, the CDR3 is TGTGCCAGCATCAGAACCTACGAGCAGTACTTC.

This chain uses TRBV21-1 with TRBJ2-5; TRBD1 is the table's D call and was not checked against the DNA. TRBV21-1 is deemed a pseudogene. The CDR3 sequence is 15 residues long. CDR3 bases: TGTGCCAGCAGCAAAGGACTAGACATGGGGGAGACCCAGTACTTC. It yields the protein CASSKGLDMGETQYF.

The chain has TRBV3-1 and TRBJ1-6; D is ambiguous. Trimming removed 5 bases at V and 13 bases at J, with 15 bases between. The germline V gene encodes CDR1 LGHDT and CDR2 YNNKEL (reference sequence). The CDR3 contains 13 residues. The CDR3 is CASSSRLEGPLHF. The CDR3 DNA is TGTGCCAGCAGCTCCCGACTAGAAGGGCCCCTCCACTTT.

The V and J genes are TRBV6-5 and TRBJ1-1, with TRBD1 matching 7 bases. J gave up 7 bases and V 4 bases, and 3 bases lay outside the gene matches. This CDR3 region has 12 residues. Germline V gives CDR1 MNHEY, CDR2 SVGAGI. The CDR3 nucleotides read TGTGCCAGCAGTTCGACAGGGTTTGAAGCTTTCTTT. Its protein is CASSSTGFEAFF.

Details on this clonotype: Sequence at one end of the junction differs from germline and may be a read error. The rearrangement joins TRBV12-3 or TRBV12-4 to TRBJ1-5; D is uncertain. This CDR3 has 14 amino acids. CDR3 DNA: TGTGCCAGCACCCCCTCGAATAGCAATCAGCCCCTGCATTTT. This encodes CASTPSNSNQPLHF.

In its sample, this clonotype was seen a few times. The rearrangement uses TRBV20-1 and TRBJ1-6, with a tentative D call TRBD1 (6 bases). The CDR3 is 17 amino acids. Germline-derived CDR1 and CDR2 are DFQATT and SNEGSKA (reference sequence). Trimming removed 4 bases at V and 0 bases at J, with 16 bases between. The CDR3 loop reads CSAKRGGESSYNSPLHF. Written as DNA, the CDR3 is TGCAGTGCTAAAAGGGGGGGCGAGAGCTCCTATAATTCACCCCTCCACTTT.

The V gene is TRBV7-8, the J gene TRBJ2-7; 9 bases agree with TRBD1. With 5 bases clipped from V and 6 bases from J, the junction kept 8 bases outside the gene matches. CDR1 is SGHVS, CDR2 FQNEAQ, per germline. The CDR3 is 14 amino acids. This CDR3 is CASSRTGDLGEQYF. The DNA for the CDR3 is TGTGCCAGCAGCCGGACAGGGGATTTGGGCGAGCAGTACTTC.

In its sample, this clonotype was seen a few times. This chain joins TRBV20-1 and TRBJ1-5; 10 bases map to TRBD1. The CDR3 spans 15 residues. V was pared by 5 bases and J by 7 bases, with 11 bases of the junction left unmatched. Germline CDR1 DFQATT, CDR2 SNEGSKA (reference sequence). In nucleotides, the CDR3 is TGCAGTGCTTTCTCTCGAGGACAGGGGGAACAGCCCCAGCATTTT. It translates to CSAFSRGQGEQPQHF.

The chain carries TRBV6-5 and TRBJ2-3; 12 positions agree with TRBD2. The junction had 11 bases not matched to a gene; V was cut back by 5 bases and J by 11 bases. Germline CDR1 and CDR2: MNHEY and SVGAGI. This CDR3 is 15 amino acids long. The CDR3 sequence: CASSPAGLAGIMQYF. The CDR3, as DNA: TGTGCCAGCAGTCCAGCGGGACTAGCGGGTATTATGCAGTATTTT.

The chain is built from TRBV4-1 and TRBJ2-7; D gene uncertain. Germline CDR1 is MGHRA and CDR2 is YSYEKL. The V gene lost 0 bases and the J gene lost 3 bases, with 15 bases spanning the gap. The CDR3 totals 16 residues. CDR3 in DNA: TGCGCCAGCAGCCAAGATTCAACGGGTTTGGGCTACGAGCAGTACTTC. Its translation: CASSQDSTGLGYEQYF.